What follows is one TCR beta chain and its context. As handled by the study authors: Amplification with reference gene primers provided the estimates of nucleated cell counts. Data came from immunoSEQ multiplex PCR; TCRdb stores just in-frame clones and leaves some out. D and trimming were read from the DNA, whereas the V and J calls and clone size are those reported in that table. Of 330,000 or so clones in the sample, 80% to 95% were seen once. Germline lookup yields CDR1 SEHNR and CDR2 FQNEAQ (reference sequence). The CDR3 runs to 14 residues. V gave up 8 bases and J gave up 10 bases; unmatched junction bases: 12. The sample belongs to a study of blood T cell repertoires in COVID-19.

Sequenced material: PBMCs or T cells enriched from blood (not recorded which). This chain links TRBV7-9 with TRBJ2-1; 9 bases match TRBD2. The receptor's source is a woman aged 30 to 39 who had recovered from COVID-19. This chain's CDR3 is CASRSLAGLGEQFF. CDR3 DNA sequence: TGTGCCAGCCGCTCCCTAGCGGGGCTCGGGGAGCAGTTCTTC.